This T cell receptor beta chain appears in the sequencing data of a study of blood T cell repertoires in COVID-19. About the research overall: The analysed material was cDNA or gDNA that came from T cells, B-cell-depleted T cells, or PBMCs.

Using immunoSEQ multiplex PCR, the repertoire was profiled, and TCRdb retains in-frame clones only, with some absent. The sample has fewer than 250,000 clones; almost 90% are singletons. Deletions cut 2 bases from V and 4 bases from J, with 8 bases between. This CDR3 is built from 14 residues. Germline V gives CDR1 MNHEY, CDR2 SVGEGT. This TCR came from a man aged 25-45 years who had been exposed to COVID-19. The specimen was PBMCs or T cells enriched from blood (not recorded which). The chain carries TRBV6-2 or TRBV6-3 and TRBJ1-4, with D possibly being TRBD1 (5 bases). CDR3 sequence: CASSYGRVNEKLFF. CDR3 sequence (DNA): TGTGCCAGCAGTTACGGCAGGGTTAATGAAAAACTGTTTTTT.